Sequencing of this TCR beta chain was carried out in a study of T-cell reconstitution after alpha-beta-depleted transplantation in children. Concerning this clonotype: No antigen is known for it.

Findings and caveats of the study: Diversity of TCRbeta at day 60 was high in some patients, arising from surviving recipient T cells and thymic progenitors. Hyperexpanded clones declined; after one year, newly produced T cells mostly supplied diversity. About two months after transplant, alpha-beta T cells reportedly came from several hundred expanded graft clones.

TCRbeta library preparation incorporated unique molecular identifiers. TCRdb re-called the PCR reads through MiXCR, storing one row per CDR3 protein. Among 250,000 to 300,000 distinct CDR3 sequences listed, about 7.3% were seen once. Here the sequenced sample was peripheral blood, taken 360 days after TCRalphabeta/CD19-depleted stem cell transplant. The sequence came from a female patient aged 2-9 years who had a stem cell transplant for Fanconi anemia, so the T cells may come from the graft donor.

CDR3 amino acids: CASSTPSGGLSYEQYF. The CDR3 DNA follows: TGTGCCAGCAGTACCCCCAGCGGGGGGCTCTCCTACGAGCAGTACTTC. The rearrangement links TRBV28 to TRBJ2-7, with 9 bases aligning to TRBD2. The CDR3 is made up of 16 amino acids. V dropped 5 bases and J dropped 0; count of bases not matched to a gene: 8. The germline CDR1 and CDR2 sequences are MDHEN and SYDVKM.